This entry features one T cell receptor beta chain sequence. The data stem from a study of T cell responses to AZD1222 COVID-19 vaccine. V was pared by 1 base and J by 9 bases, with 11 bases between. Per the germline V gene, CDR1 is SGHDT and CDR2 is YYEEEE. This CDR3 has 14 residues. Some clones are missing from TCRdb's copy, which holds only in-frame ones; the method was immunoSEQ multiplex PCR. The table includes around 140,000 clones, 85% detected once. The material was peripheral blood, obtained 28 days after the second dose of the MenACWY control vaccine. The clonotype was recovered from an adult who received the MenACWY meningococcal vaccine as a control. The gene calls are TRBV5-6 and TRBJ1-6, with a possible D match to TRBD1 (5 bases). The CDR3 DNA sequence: TGTGCCAGCAGCTTGTATCAGGGAACTTCACCCCTCCACTTT. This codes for CASSLYQGTSPLHF.